Sequencing of this T cell receptor beta chain was carried out in a study of human T cells and chemical hapten exposure. On the study more broadly: Patch tests applied 0.01% DPC to the upper back and were scored after 6 days.

This clonotype was observed a few times. Unique molecular identifiers were linked by the library to individual cDNA molecules. TCRdb analysed the RACE reads with MiXCR anew, one entry per CDR3 protein. The profile shows about 140,000 distinct CDR3 sequences, 12% of them singletons. The CDR3 is 15 residues long. Losses at the gene ends were 6 bases for V and 9 bases for J; bases not matched to a gene: 11. Time point meaning: patch test 2, 6 weeks after DPC sensitization. As for treatment: therapeutic diphenylcyclopropenone sensitization with weekly scalp DPC. V is TRBV12-3 or TRBV12-4 and J is TRBJ2-1; 10 nucleotides line up with TRBD2. This TCR was sampled from a woman between 45 and 60 years old with alopecia areata. Some clones in this sample may be carry-over from other donors' samples. Specimen: whole blood, collected in connection with sensitization to the hapten diphenylcyclopropenone (DPC). This chain's CDR3 is CASSITSGKGGEQFF. The CDR3 DNA reads TGTGCCAGCAGCATAACTAGCGGGAAGGGTGGTGAGCAGTTCTTC.